These 19 T cell receptor beta chains were all obtained from the same sample, sequenced in a study of Ad26.COV2.S vaccination and SARS-CoV-2 variants. Sequencing used immunoSEQ multiplex PCR; TCRdb keeps in-frame clones, though not all of them. Among approximately 340,000 clones listed, just over 90% were seen once. The sample in question was peripheral blood, obtained after recovery from COVID-19. The receptor source for this set is a human donor who had recovered from COVID-19.

V is TRBV5-4 and J is TRBJ2-7; 7 nucleotides match TRBD1. Germline V gene lookup returns CDR1 SGHNT and CDR2 YYREEE (reference sequence). J lost 3 bases, V lost 3 bases, and 6 bases had no gene match. This CDR3 comprises 14 residues. The CDR3 nucleotides read TGTGCCAGCAGCTCCCGGGACAGCGTCTACGAGCAGTACTTC. Its protein is CASSSRDSVYEQYF. Variable domain in full (rest from reference TRBV5-4 and TRBJ2-7): ETGVTQSPTHLIKTRGQQVTLRCSSQSGHNTVSWYQQALGQGPQFIFQYYREEENGRGNFPPRFSGLQFPNYSSELNVNALELDDSALYLCASSSRDSVYEQYFGPGTRLTVT.

This sequence joins TRBV19 and TRBJ1-1, with TRBD1 as a possible D gene (5 bases). The CDR3 length is 12 residues. Per germline, CDR1 LNHDA and CDR2 SQIVND (reference sequence). Trimming took 7 bases from V and 6 from J, leaving 12 bases between them. CDR3: CASKSGGSEAFF. The CDR3 DNA follows: TGTGCCAGTAAGAGCGGGGGGTCTGAAGCTTTCTTT. The entire variable domain, with the rest obtained from reference TRBV19 and TRBJ1-1, is as follows: DGGITQSPKYLFRKEGQNVTLSCEQNLNHDAMYWYRQDPGQGLRLIYYSQIVNDFQKGDIAEGYSVSREKKESFPLTVTSAQKNPTAFYLCASKSGGSEAFFGQGTRLTVV.

This clone was counted once. V gene TRBV7-7 combines with J gene TRBJ2-3; D gene unclear. The germline V gene encodes CDR1 SSHAT and CDR2 FNYEAQ (reference sequence). CDR3 size: 15 residues. Trimming removed 1 base at V and 0 bases at J, with 8 bases between. Here the CDR3 reads CASSLDPGSTDTQYF. In DNA, the CDR3 is TGTGCCAGCAGCTTAGACCCCGGTAGCACAGATACGCAGTATTTT.

The chain combines TRBV3-1 (or the pseudogene TRBV3-2) with TRBJ2-1; 15 nucleotides match TRBD2. Trimming removed 6 bases from V and 9 bases from J; junction bases left unmatched: 15. CDR1 and CDR2 from the germline V gene are LGHDT and YNNKEL (reference sequence). The CDR3 contains 18 residues. The CDR3 region is CASRLGLAGGYSDGEQFF. Written as DNA, the CDR3 is TGTGCCAGCAGACTCGGACTAGCGGGGGGGTATAGTGACGGTGAGCAGTTCTTC.

The chain recombines TRBV2 with TRBJ1-5, with D hard to call. Trimming removed 7 bases at V and 1 base at J, with 11 bases between. Germline V gene sequence: CDR1 SNHLY, CDR2 FYNNEI. The CDR3 totals 14 residues. The CDR3 region has the DNA TGTGCCAGCACTATAATGGGGAGCAATCAGCCCCAGCATTTT. Translation: CASTIMGSNQPQHF.

The chain joins TRBV3-1 (or the pseudogene TRBV3-2) to TRBJ1-5; D not resolved. Germline V gives CDR1 LGHDT, CDR2 YNNKEL (reference sequence). The CDR3 has 15 residues. V lost 1 base, J lost 0 bases, and 7 bases lay in between. As DNA, the CDR3 is TGTGCCAGCAGCCAAGGGGCGTATAGCAATCAGCCCCAGCATTTT. It is translated as CASSQGAYSNQPQHF.

The chain couples TRBV12-3 or TRBV12-4 to TRBJ2-7, with 7 bases lining up with TRBD1. CDR3 length equals 13 residues. After removal of 6 bases from V and 2 bases from J, the junction contained 4 bases not matched to a gene. The CDR3 is CASRTGTAYEQYF. The CDR3 bases are TGTGCCAGCAGAACCGGGACAGCCTACGAGCAGTACTTC.

The rearrangement joins TRBV11-2 to TRBJ2-2; 11 bases fit TRBD2. The V gene end was trimmed by 4 bases and the J gene end by 6 bases; junction bases not matched to a gene: 10. The V gene's germline CDR1 is SGHAT and CDR2 FQNNGV. The CDR3 consists of 17 residues. CDR3 nucleotide sequence: TGTGCCAGCAGCTCGGCGCTAGCGGGGGGATGGGCCGGGGAGCTGTTTTTT. Amino acids: CASSSALAGGWAGELFF.

The V call is TRBV2, the J call TRBJ2-1; the D gene could be TRBD1 or TRBD2 (5 bases each). The CDR3 contains 15 residues. Deletions cut 2 bases from V and 9 bases from J, with 17 bases between. The germline CDR1 and CDR2 sequences are SNHLY and FYNNEI. The CDR3, as DNA: TGTGCCAGCAGTGAACAGGGCGGGTTAATGAGTGAGCAGTTCTTC. Amino acids: CASSEQGGLMSEQFF.

This clone has a single count. V is TRBV25-1 and J is TRBJ2-2; D gene ambiguous. Germline CDR1 MGHDK, CDR2 SYGVNS. Trimming left V 4 bases short and J 4 bases short, with 7 bases between. The CDR3 covers 13 residues. The DNA of the CDR3 is TGTGCCAGCAGTGTGGGTGTCACCGGGGAGCTGTTTTTT. This encodes CASSVGVTGELFF.

This clone was seen once. V and J are TRBV6-1 and TRBJ1-3, with TRBD1 matching 7 bases. CDR1 and CDR2 (germline): MNHNS, SASEGT. The ends lost 1 base at V and 1 base at J; junction bases unmatched: 10. CDR3 length equals 18 residues. DNA of the CDR3: TGTGCCAGCAGTGAAGGAGGATTGGGGACAGTGTCTGGAAACACCATATATTTT. Translated: CASSEGGLGTVSGNTIYF.

V gene TRBV6-5 combines with J gene TRBJ1-2; 7 bases match TRBD1. CDR3 size: 14 residues. Germline CDR1 reads MNHEY; CDR2 reads SVGAGI. V shed 6 bases, J shed 8 bases, and the junction held 12 bases outside the gene matches. The CDR3 protein is CASSSTLTGLGYTF. The CDR3 DNA reads TGTGCCAGCAGCTCGACCCTGACAGGGCTGGGCTACACCTTC.

This clone was counted at least ten times. The chain has TRBV9 and TRBJ2-2, with D possibly TRBD1 on 5 matching bases. Between the trimmed V and J ends, which lost 3 bases and 7 bases, there was a span of 19 bases. CDR3 length: 16 amino acids. Per the germline V gene, CDR1 is SGDLS and CDR2 is YYNGEE. The CDR3, as DNA: TGTGCCAGCAGCGCCCAGAAACTCCAGGGTATCGGGGAGCTGTTTTTT. Translated: CASSAQKLQGIGELFF.

This clone was recorded once. The gene calls are TRBV7-2 and TRBJ1-1; 7 bases map to TRBD1. The CDR3 has 15 residues. Trimming removed 5 bases from V and 5 bases from J; junction bases left unmatched: 11. CDR1 SGHTA and CDR2 FQGNSA come from the germline V gene. CDR3 in amino acids: CASSLETGRKTEAFF. In nucleotides, the CDR3 is TGTGCCAGCAGCCTCGAGACAGGGAGGAAAACTGAAGCTTTCTTT.

The V call is TRBV19, the J call TRBJ1-4; TRBD1 might be the D (5 bases). The CDR3 length is 14 residues. Trimming took off 6 bases at V and 8 bases at J, with 16 bases between the two ends. Germline CDR1 and CDR2: LNHDA and SQIVND (reference sequence). The CDR3 sequence is CASRLEGRWEKLFF. DNA for the CDR3: TGTGCCAGTAGATTGGAGGGGCGGTGGGAAAAACTGTTTTTT.

This clone was counted once. The chain uses TRBV7-9 and TRBJ1-5, with D perhaps matching TRBD1 (5 bases). Germline loops: CDR1 SEHNR, CDR2 FQNEAQ (reference sequence). V gave up 4 bases and J gave up 1 base, with 8 bases separating them. The CDR3 is made up of 14 amino acids. CDR3 nucleotides: TGTGCCAGCAGCTCGGGGCTAAGCAATCAGCCCCAGCATTTT. Protein: CASSSGLSNQPQHF. The variable domain in full, with the rest retrieved from reference TRBV7-9 and TRBJ1-5, is DTGVSQNPRHKITKRGQNVTFRCDPISEHNRLYWYRQTLGQGPEFLTYFQNEAQLEKSRLLSDRFSAERPKGSFSTLEIQRTEQGDSAMYLCASSSGLSNQPQHFGDGTRLSIL.

The V gene is TRBV27, the J gene TRBJ1-1, with D possibly TRBD1 on 5 matching bases. CDR3 length: 14 residues. Trimming stripped 7 bases from V and 6 bases from J, with 18 bases between. Per the germline V gene, CDR1 is MNHEY and CDR2 is SMNVEV (reference sequence). The CDR3 protein is CASTTWGGRAEAFF. CDR3 bases: TGTGCCAGCACCACTTGGGGGGGAAGGGCTGAAGCTTTCTTT.

The chain has TRBV6-6 and TRBJ1-4; D not certain. Germline V gives CDR1 MNHNY, CDR2 SVGAGI (reference sequence). This CDR3 spans 15 amino acids. The ends were cut back, 1 base at V and 2 bases at J, with 8 bases in the middle. CDR3 bases: TGTGCCAGCAGTTACTTGGGTGGGACTAATGAAAAACTGTTTTTT. This codes for CASSYLGGTNEKLFF.

This chain joins TRBV4-1 and TRBJ1-5; D unclear. Germline loops: CDR1 MGHRA, CDR2 YSYEKL. This CDR3 has 16 residues. Trimming took 4 bases from V and 4 from J, leaving 17 bases between them. CDR3 in amino acids: CASSLEERVGNQPQHF. CDR3 DNA sequence: TGCGCCAGCAGCCTTGAGGAGAGGGTGGGTAATCAGCCCCAGCATTTT.